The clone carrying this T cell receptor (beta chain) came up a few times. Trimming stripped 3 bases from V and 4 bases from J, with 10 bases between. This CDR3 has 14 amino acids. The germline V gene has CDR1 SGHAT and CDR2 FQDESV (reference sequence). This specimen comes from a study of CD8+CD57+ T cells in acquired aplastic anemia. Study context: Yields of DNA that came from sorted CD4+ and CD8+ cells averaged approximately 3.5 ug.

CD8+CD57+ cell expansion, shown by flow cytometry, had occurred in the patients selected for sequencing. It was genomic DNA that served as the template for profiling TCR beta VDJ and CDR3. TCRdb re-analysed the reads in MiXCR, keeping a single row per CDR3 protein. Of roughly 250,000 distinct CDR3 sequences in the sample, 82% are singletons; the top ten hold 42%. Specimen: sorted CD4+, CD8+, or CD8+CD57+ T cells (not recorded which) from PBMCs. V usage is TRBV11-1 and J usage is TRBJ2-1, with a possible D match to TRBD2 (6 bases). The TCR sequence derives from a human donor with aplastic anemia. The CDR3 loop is CASSLGLGYNEQFF. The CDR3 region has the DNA TGTGCCAGCAGCTTGGGACTCGGATACAATGAGCAGTTCTTC.